The 10 T cell receptor beta chains listed next were all sequenced from one sample in a study of cytomegalovirus exposure and HLA in healthy donors. PCR used 60 Vbeta primers and 13 Jbeta primers. Produced via immunoSEQ multiplex PCR; TCRdb's table is partial and in-frame only. The profile covers around 130,000 clones, with 60% to 85% appearing a single time and 1.5% taken by the ten largest. Sequencing was done on a sample of PBMCs. These TCRs come from a woman aged 18-29 years in good health and CMV-seronegative.

This clone was observed once. The chain links TRBV6-5 to TRBJ2-3; D ambiguous. The CDR3 is 12 amino acids. Between the trimmed V and J ends, which lost 0 bases and 11 bases, there was a span of 9 bases. Germline V lookup: CDR1 MNHEY, CDR2 SVGAGI. CDR3 in DNA: TGTGCCAGCAGTTACTCGGGTGGGCAGCAGTATTTT. Residues: CASSYSGGQQYF.

The rearrangement joins TRBV2 to TRBJ2-5; 11 nucleotides line up with TRBD2. In germline, CDR1 is SNHLY, CDR2 FYNNEI. The CDR3 runs 15 residues. The V segment lost 4 bases and the J segment 2 bases; nucleotides outside the gene matches: 3. The CDR3 here is CASSVLAGGQETQYF. CDR3 nucleotide sequence: TGTGCCAGCAGTGTATTAGCGGGAGGGCAAGAGACCCAGTACTTC.

The chain has TRBV5-4 and TRBJ1-1; D is unclear. The CDR3 is made up of 13 amino acids. In germline, CDR1 is SGHNT, CDR2 YYREEE (reference sequence). V was pared by 1 base and J by 5 bases, with 9 bases between. CDR3 sequence reads: CASSLYFRTEAFF. CDR3 DNA: TGTGCCAGCAGCTTGTATTTCAGGACTGAAGCTTTCTTT. Full variable domain (rest looked up from reference TRBV5-4 and TRBJ1-1): ETGVTQSPTHLIKTRGQQVTLRCSSQSGHNTVSWYQQALGQGPQFIFQYYREEENGRGNFPPRFSGLQFPNYSSELNVNALELDDSALYLCASSLYFRTEAFFGQGTRLTVV.

The chain is built from TRBV7-7 and TRBJ2-5, with 9 bases aligning to TRBD1. V was clipped by 1 base and J by 7 bases; unmatched bases: 7. CDR1 is SSHAT and CDR2 is FNYEAQ in the germline V gene (reference sequence). The CDR3 is 15 amino acids. CDR3 sequence: CASSLDIDRGGTQYF. The CDR3 DNA sequence: TGTGCCAGCAGCTTAGACATTGACAGGGGGGGGACCCAGTACTTC.

This clone has a handful of counts. This chain uses TRBV4-1 with TRBJ1-2, with 7 bases aligning to TRBD1. There are 16 residues in the CDR3. Per the germline V gene, CDR1 is MGHRA and CDR2 is YSYEKL. V lost 0 bases to trimming and J lost 7 bases; unmatched junction nucleotides: 11. The CDR3 DNA is TGCGCCAGCAGCCAAGAGCGTGGACAGGATGTCTTTGGCTACACCTTC. This codes for CASSQERGQDVFGYTF.

V usage is TRBV9 and J usage is TRBJ2-2, with D possibly matching TRBD2 (6 bases). The CDR3 loop spans 15 amino acids. Germline V CDR1 and CDR2: SGDLS, YYNGEE. V was shortened by 1 base and J by 2 bases, with 9 bases between the two germline ends. The CDR3 reads CASSVKGTNTGELFF. In DNA, the CDR3 is TGTGCCAGCAGCGTAAAAGGGACTAACACCGGGGAGCTGTTTTTT.

The chain couples TRBV5-6 to TRBJ1-1; tentative D call: TRBD1 (6 bases). Germline CDR1 reads SGHDT; CDR2 reads YYEEEE. Trimming stripped 3 bases from V and 0 bases from J, with 12 bases between. CDR3 length: 15 amino acids. The CDR3 DNA sequence: TGTGCCAGCAGCTCCGTACAGGGAATGAACACTGAAGCTTTCTTT. This sequence encodes CASSSVQGMNTEAFF. The full variable domain, with the rest looked up from reference TRBV5-6 and TRBJ1-1, is DAGVTQSPTHLIKTRGQQVTLRCSPKSGHDTVSWYQQALGQGPQFIFQYYEEEERQRGNFPDRFSGHQFPNYSSELNVNALLLGDSALYLCASSSVQGMNTEAFFGQGTRLTVV.

The V gene is TRBV5-6, the J gene TRBJ2-5; no definite D call. V gave up 3 bases and J gave up 5 bases, with 8 bases separating them. Germline CDR1 SGHDT, CDR2 YYEEEE. This CDR3 spans 12 amino acids. CDR3 protein: CASSYPGETQYF. The CDR3, as DNA: TGTGCCAGCAGCTACCCCGGGGAGACCCAGTACTTC.

To note about this clone: At one end the junction does not follow the germline gene, possibly because of a read error. The chain is built from TRBV29-1 and TRBJ1-2; the D is unclear. Per germline, CDR1 SQVTM and CDR2 ANQGSEA. The CDR3 loop spans 11 amino acids. CDR3 nucleotides: TGCAGCGTTGAATGGGTTGTCGGGATCAGCTTC. It specifies CSVEWVVGISF. The full variable domain, in which reference TRBV29-1 and TRBJ1-2 provide the parts outside the CDR3, is SAVISQKPSRDICQRGTSLTIQCQVDSQVTMMFWYRQQPGQSLTLIATANQGSEATYESGFVIDKFPISRPNLTFSTLTVSNMSPEDSSIYLCSVEWVVGISFGSGTRLTVV.

In this sample, this clone turned up a few times. The chain uses TRBV30 and TRBJ1-5; D is undetermined. The CDR3 sequence is 15 residues long. Germline V gene lookup returns CDR1 GTSNPN and CDR2 SVGIG (reference sequence). Trimming left V 0 bases short and J 2 bases short, with 11 bases between. Here the CDR3 reads CAWSVEWEGNQPQHF. The CDR3 DNA is TGTGCCTGGAGTGTGGAGTGGGAGGGCAATCAGCCCCAGCATTTT.